These 5 T cell receptor beta chains were all obtained from the same sample, sequenced in a study of blood T cell repertoires in COVID-19. This table comes from immunoSEQ multiplex PCR, and its TCRdb copy is limited to in-frame clones, with some not included. In the table there are about 88,000 clones, about 90% of which are singletons. Sequences were obtained from peripheral blood. These receptors were collected from a man between 18 and 35 years old with COVID-19, enrolled during active disease.

The CDR3 bases are TGTGCCAGTAGTACGCCCGCAGCTAACTATGGCTACACCTTC. It specifies CASSTPAANYGYTF. This sequence joins TRBV19 and TRBJ1-2; D not certain. Trimming took off 4 bases at V and 0 bases at J, with 9 bases between the two ends. This CDR3 has 14 amino acids. The germline V gene has CDR1 LNHDA and CDR2 SQIVND (reference sequence).

This clone was seen a handful of times. This chain uses TRBV27 with TRBJ2-7; TRBD1 agrees at 7 bases. The CDR3 contains 16 residues. After removal of 5 bases from V and 3 bases from J, the junction contained 13 bases not matched to a gene. In germline, CDR1 is MNHEY, CDR2 SMNVEV (reference sequence). In DNA, the CDR3 is TGTGCCAGCAGTCCAACCTTTGGGACAGATTACTACGAGCAGTACTTC. Its translation: CASSPTFGTDYYEQYF.

The chain combines TRBV2 with TRBJ2-7; D gene unclear. The CDR3 sequence is 13 residues long. V lost 6 bases to trimming and J lost 9 bases, with 18 bases between them. Per germline, CDR1 SNHLY and CDR2 FYNNEI. CDR3 residues: CASRANDLTGQYF. The CDR3 nucleotides are TGTGCCAGCAGGGCCAACGATTTGACTGGGCAGTACTTC.

The gene calls are TRBV28 and TRBJ2-7, with D possibly TRBD1 on 6 matching bases. The CDR3 contains 13 residues. Trimming took 5 bases from V and 6 from J, leaving 14 bases between them. Germline CDR1 MDHEN, CDR2 SYDVKM. The CDR3 is CASSQSLGGEQYF. The CDR3 nucleotides read TGTGCCAGCAGTCAAAGCCTAGGGGGCGAGCAGTACTTC. The complete variable domain, with remaining parts taken from reference TRBV28 and TRBJ2-7, reads DVKVTQSSRYLVKRTGEKVFLECVQDMDHENMFWYRQDPGLGLRLIYFSYDVKMKEKGDIPEGYSVSREKKERFSLILESASTNQTSMYLCASSQSLGGEQYFGPGTRLTVT.

The CDR3 region has the DNA TGCGCCAGCAGCTTAAGCGGGGCCTACAATGAGCAGTTCTTC. This translates into CASSLSGAYNEQFF. The genes are TRBV5-1 and TRBJ2-1, with 7 bases matching TRBD2. V lost 2 bases and J lost 2; bases outside the gene matches: 1. CDR3 size: 14 residues. The germline gives CDR1 SGHRS, CDR2 YFSETQ.